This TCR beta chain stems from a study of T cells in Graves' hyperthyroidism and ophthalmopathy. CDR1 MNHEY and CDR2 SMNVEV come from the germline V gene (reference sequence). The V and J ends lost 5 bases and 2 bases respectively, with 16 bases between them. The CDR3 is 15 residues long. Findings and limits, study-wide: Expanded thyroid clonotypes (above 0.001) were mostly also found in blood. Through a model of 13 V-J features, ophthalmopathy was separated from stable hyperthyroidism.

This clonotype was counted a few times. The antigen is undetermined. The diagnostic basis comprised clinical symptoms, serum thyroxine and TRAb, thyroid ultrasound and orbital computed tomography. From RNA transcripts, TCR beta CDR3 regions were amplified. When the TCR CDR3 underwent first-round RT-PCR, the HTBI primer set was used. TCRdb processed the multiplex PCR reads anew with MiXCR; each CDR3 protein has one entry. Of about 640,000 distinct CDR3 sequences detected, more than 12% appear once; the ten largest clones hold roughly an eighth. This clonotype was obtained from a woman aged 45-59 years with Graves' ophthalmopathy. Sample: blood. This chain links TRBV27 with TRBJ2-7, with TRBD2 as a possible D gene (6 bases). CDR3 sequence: CASSPFRGIAYEQYF. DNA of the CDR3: TGTGCCAGCAGTCCATTCCGGGGGATTGCCTACGAGCAGTACTTC.